These 15 T cell receptor beta chains share one sample of origin, sequenced in a study of graft-versus-host responses after intestinal transplantation. Assay used: immunoSEQ multiplex PCR; TCRdb lists only in-frame clones, some missing. The data contain roughly 7,600 clones, nearly 85% of them singletons. Lymphocytes (intraepithelial and lamina propria) were released by processing the graft tissue. The material sequenced was ileum tissue, taken approximately 120 days after transplant. All receptors derive from a human patient who received an intestinal transplant, so some T cells may come from the graft donor.

V usage is TRBV6-8 and J usage is TRBJ1-2; D remains unclear. Looked up from germline, CDR1 is MNHGY and CDR2 is SAAAGT. The V end was cut by 4 bases, the J end by 4 bases, with 4 bases between. This CDR3 has 11 amino acids. The CDR3 DNA reads TGTGCCAGCAGTTGGGGCTATGGCTACACCTTC. Translating gives CASSWGYGYTF.

This chain uses TRBV9 with TRBJ1-3, with D possibly being TRBD1 (6 bases). The CDR3 is 14 amino acids. CDR1 and CDR2 from the germline V gene are SGDLS and YYNGEE. V was shortened by 4 bases and J by 6 bases, with 14 bases between the two germline ends. The CDR3 here is CASSPWGGENTIYF. The DNA for the CDR3 is TGTGCCAGCAGCCCGTGGGGGGGCGAAAACACCATATATTTT. The full variable domain, rest sourced from reference TRBV9 and TRBJ1-3, is DSGVTQTPKHLITATGQRVTLRCSPRSGDLSVYWYQQSLDQGLQFLIQYYNGEERAKGNILERFSAQQFPDLHSELNLSSLELGDSALYFCASSPWGGENTIYFGEGSWLTVV.

This chain's CDR3 is CSVATGRELFF. In DNA, the CDR3 is TGCAGCGTTGCAACAGGGCGGGAGCTGTTTTTT. This chain joins TRBV29-1 and TRBJ2-2; D perhaps matches TRBD1 (6 bases). V was cut by 4 bases and J by 9 bases, with 9 bases left in between. CDR1 is SQVTM and CDR2 is ANQGSEA in the germline V gene. This CDR3 has 11 residues.

This clone was seen just once. This chain connects TRBV29-1 to TRBJ2-7, with D perhaps TRBD2 (6 bases). V was clipped by 7 bases and J by 6 bases, with 19 bases between them. This CDR3 spans 13 amino acids. The V gene's germline CDR1 is SQVTM and CDR2 ANQGSEA. The CDR3 sequence is CSARASLGGEQYF. DNA for the CDR3: TGCAGCGCTAGGGCCTCCTTGGGGGGCGAGCAGTACTTC.

V and J are TRBV30 and TRBJ2-5; 10 bases fit TRBD1. Germline V gives CDR1 GTSNPN, CDR2 SVGIG (reference sequence). This CDR3 has 14 amino acids. V was pared by 2 bases and J by 7 bases, with 7 bases of the junction left unmatched. The CDR3 spells CAWSPGQGMGTQYF. The DNA for the CDR3 is TGTGCCTGGAGTCCGGGACAGGGGATGGGGACCCAGTACTTC.

The chain carries TRBV29-1 and TRBJ1-1; 7 bases line up with TRBD1. Germline assignment: CDR1 SQVTM and CDR2 ANQGSEA. This CDR3 comprises 16 residues. V lost 6 bases to trimming and J lost 0 bases; unmatched junction nucleotides: 13. The CDR3 sequence is CSVEPGQTIMNTEAFF. The CDR3 nucleotides are TGCAGCGTAGAACCGGGACAGACTATCATGAACACTGAAGCTTTCTTT.

The chain combines TRBV30 with TRBJ2-4, with 9 bases fitting TRBD1. Losses at the gene ends were 3 bases for V and 6 bases for J; bases not matched to a gene: 3. In germline, CDR1 is GTSNPN, CDR2 SVGIG (reference sequence). The CDR3 length is 13 residues. The CDR3: CAWSPGQGNIQYF. The CDR3, as DNA: TGTGCCTGGAGCCCGGGACAGGGAAACATTCAGTACTTC.

This chain links TRBV5-1 with TRBJ2-3; tentative D call: TRBD2 (5 bases). Germline CDR1 SGHRS, CDR2 YFSETQ. This CDR3 region has 17 residues. The germline V and J ends were trimmed by 0 bases and 4 bases, with 18 bases remaining between them. The CDR3 here is CASSLGTYQVHADTQYF. The CDR3 bases are TGCGCCAGCAGCTTGGGGACTTACCAAGTCCATGCAGATACGCAGTATTTT.

The J gene is TRBJ2-7, the V gene TRBV7-2; D is undetermined. V was clipped by 9 bases and J by 0 bases, with 15 bases between them. The germline V gene has CDR1 SGHTA and CDR2 FQGNSA. The CDR3 is 14 amino acids. CDR3 protein: CASTLGPSSYEQYF. The CDR3 DNA follows: TGTGCCAGTACCCTAGGGCCTAGCTCCTACGAGCAGTACTTC.

Here the CDR3 reads CASSRTSATGELFF. Written as DNA, the CDR3 is TGTGCCAGCAGTAGGACTAGCGCGACCGGGGAGCTGTTTTTT. The chain is built from TRBV2 and TRBJ2-2, with TRBD2 matching over 9 bases. After removal of 5 bases from V and 5 bases from J, the junction contained 3 bases not matched to a gene. Germline V gene lookup returns CDR1 SNHLY and CDR2 FYNNEI. The CDR3 runs 14 residues.

This sequence joins TRBV5-1 and TRBJ2-1, with 10 bases fitting TRBD2. The V gene end was trimmed by 0 bases and the J gene end by 2 bases; junction bases not matched to a gene: 2. The CDR3 consists of 16 residues. Per the germline V gene, CDR1 is SGHRS and CDR2 is YFSETQ. The CDR3 nucleotides read TGCGCCAGCAGCTTGGTAGCGGGAGGTACCTACAATGAGCAGTTCTTC. Encoded protein: CASSLVAGGTYNEQFF.

The chain uses TRBV19 and TRBJ1-5, with TRBD1 as a possible D gene (5 bases). The CDR3 consists of 15 residues. Germline-derived CDR1 and CDR2 are LNHDA and SQIVND (reference sequence). Trimming stripped 1 base from V and 1 base from J, with 8 bases between. In DNA form, the CDR3 reads TGTGCCAGTAGTATAGGGGGGGAGAGCAATCAGCCCCAGCATTTT. Protein: CASSIGGESNQPQHF.

With respect to this clone: Mismatch with germline at one junction end may stem from a read error. This chain links TRBV6-6 with TRBJ1-6, with a tentative D call TRBD1 (5 bases). Germline V CDR1 and CDR2: MNHNY, SVGAGI (reference sequence). The CDR3 contains 13 residues. CDR3 bases: TGTGCCGGCAGCGGAGACAGAGCGTCACCCCTCCACTTT. Translation gives CAGSGDRASPLHF.

The genes are TRBV7-7 and TRBJ2-2, with TRBD2 identical over 12 bases. Germline V lookup: CDR1 SSHAT, CDR2 FNYEAQ (reference sequence). The CDR3 is made up of 19 amino acids. The V segment lost 7 bases and the J segment 5 bases; nucleotides outside the gene matches: 17. CDR3 DNA sequence: TGTGCCAGCACCCTAAGGCCTAGCGGGGGGGCGACCCATACCGGGGAGCTGTTTTTT. It translates to CASTLRPSGGATHTGELFF.

The rearrangement joins TRBV5-1 to TRBJ2-7; 9 bases fit TRBD1. V gave up 0 bases and J gave up 3 bases; unmatched junction bases: 4. The CDR3 spans 15 residues. CDR1 and CDR2 (germline): SGHRS, YFSETQ. The CDR3 region is CASSLAGTGFYEQYF. Written as DNA, the CDR3 is TGCGCCAGCAGCTTGGCCGGGACAGGGTTCTACGAGCAGTACTTC.